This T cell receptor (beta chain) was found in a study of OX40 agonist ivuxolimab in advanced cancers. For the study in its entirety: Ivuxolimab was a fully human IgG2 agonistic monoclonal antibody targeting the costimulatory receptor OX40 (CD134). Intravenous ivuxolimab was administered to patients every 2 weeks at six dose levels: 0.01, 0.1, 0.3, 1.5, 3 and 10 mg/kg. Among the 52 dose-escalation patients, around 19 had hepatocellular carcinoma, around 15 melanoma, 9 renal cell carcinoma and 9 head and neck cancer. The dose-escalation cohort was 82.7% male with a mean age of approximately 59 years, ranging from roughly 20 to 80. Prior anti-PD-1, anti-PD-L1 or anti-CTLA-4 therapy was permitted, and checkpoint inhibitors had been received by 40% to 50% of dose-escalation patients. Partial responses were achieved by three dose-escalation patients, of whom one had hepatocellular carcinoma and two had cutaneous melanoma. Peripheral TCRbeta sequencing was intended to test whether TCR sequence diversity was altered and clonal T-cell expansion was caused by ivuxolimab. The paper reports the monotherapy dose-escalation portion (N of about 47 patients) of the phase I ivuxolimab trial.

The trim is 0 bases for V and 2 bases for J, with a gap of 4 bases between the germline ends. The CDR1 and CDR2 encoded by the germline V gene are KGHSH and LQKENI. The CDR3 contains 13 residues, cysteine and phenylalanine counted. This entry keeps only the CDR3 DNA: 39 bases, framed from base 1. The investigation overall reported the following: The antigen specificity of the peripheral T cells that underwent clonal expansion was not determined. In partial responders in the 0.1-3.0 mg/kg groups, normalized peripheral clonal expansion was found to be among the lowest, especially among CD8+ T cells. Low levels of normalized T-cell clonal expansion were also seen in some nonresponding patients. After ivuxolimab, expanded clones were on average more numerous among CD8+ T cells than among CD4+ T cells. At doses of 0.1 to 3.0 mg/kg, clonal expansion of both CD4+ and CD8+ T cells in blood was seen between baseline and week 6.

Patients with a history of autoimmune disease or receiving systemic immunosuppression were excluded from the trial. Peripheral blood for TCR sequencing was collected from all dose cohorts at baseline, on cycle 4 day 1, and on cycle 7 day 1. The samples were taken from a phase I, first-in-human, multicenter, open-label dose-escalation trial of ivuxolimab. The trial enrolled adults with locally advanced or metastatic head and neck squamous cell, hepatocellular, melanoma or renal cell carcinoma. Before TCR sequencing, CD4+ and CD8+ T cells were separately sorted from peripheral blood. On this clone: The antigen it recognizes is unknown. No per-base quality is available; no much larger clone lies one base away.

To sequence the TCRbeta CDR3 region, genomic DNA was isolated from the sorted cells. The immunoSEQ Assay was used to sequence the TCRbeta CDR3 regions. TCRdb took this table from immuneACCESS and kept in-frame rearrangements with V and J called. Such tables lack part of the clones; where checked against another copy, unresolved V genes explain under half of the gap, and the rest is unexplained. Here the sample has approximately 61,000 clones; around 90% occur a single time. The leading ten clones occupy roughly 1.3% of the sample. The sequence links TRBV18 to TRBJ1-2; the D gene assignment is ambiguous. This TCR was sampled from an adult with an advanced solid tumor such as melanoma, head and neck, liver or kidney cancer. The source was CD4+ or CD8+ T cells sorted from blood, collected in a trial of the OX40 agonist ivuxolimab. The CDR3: CASSPPGNYGYTF. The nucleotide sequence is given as TGTGCCAGCTCACCACCAGGGAACTATGGCTACACCTTC. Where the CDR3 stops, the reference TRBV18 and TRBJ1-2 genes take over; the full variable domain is NAGVMQNPRHLVRRRGQEARLRCSPMKGHSHVYWYRQLPEEGLKFMVYLQKENIIDESGMPKERFSAEFPKEGPSILRIQQVVRGDSAAYFCASSPPGNYGYTFGSGTRLTVV.